This T cell receptor (beta chain) was retrieved from a study of T cell responses to AZD1222 COVID-19 vaccine. This CDR3 spans 15 amino acids. Looked up from germline, CDR1 is ENHRY and CDR2 is SYGVKD. V lost 2 bases to trimming and J lost 3 bases; unmatched junction nucleotides: 5. Measured with immunoSEQ multiplex PCR; TCRdb has only the in-frame clones, and not every one. This sample has 110,000 to 150,000 clones; approximately 83% occur once, and the top ten carry less than 9.5%. The chain has TRBV10-3 and TRBJ2-3; 7 bases match TRBD2. This TCR came from an adult in good health. This material consisted of peripheral blood, taken on day 0 of AZD1222 vaccination. The CDR3 DNA is TGTGCCATCAGTGAGATGGGGGGGAAGACAGATACGCAGTATTTT. Translating it yields CAISEMGGKTDTQYF.